The sequence of this TCR beta chain was determined in a study of blood T cell repertoires in COVID-19. The CDR3 extends over 13 amino acids. Germline V lookup: CDR1 MNHEY, CDR2 SVGAGI. Between the trimmed V and J ends, which lost 10 bases and 2 bases, there was a span of 13 bases. How the authors handled the data: Using reference gene primer amplification, nucleated cell counts were estimated. Libraries were prepared by immunoSEQ multiplex PCR; TCRdb keeps only in-frame clonotypes and omits some of them. V and J calls and clone size are copied from that table; D and trimming were computed from the DNA. Of over 110,000 clones listed, 81% are singletons.

Sequenced: peripheral blood. The genes are TRBV6-5 and TRBJ2-3, with D tentatively TRBD1 (6 bases). This clonotype was sampled from a human donor in a cohort sampled during active COVID-19. The CDR3 DNA follows: TGTGCCATCGATCGGACAGACACAGATACGCAGTATTTT. Encoded protein: CAIDRTDTDTQYF.